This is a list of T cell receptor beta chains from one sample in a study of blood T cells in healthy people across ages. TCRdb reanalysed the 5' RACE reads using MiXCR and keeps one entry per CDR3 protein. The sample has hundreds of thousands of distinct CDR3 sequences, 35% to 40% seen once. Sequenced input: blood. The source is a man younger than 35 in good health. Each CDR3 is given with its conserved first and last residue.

CASSQVRPSEDTQYF	TRBV14	TRBJ2-3
CASSYGSSGANVLTF	TRBV6-6	TRBJ2-6
CASSYSGGEARTTEAFF	TRBV6-5	TRBJ1-1
CASSTLRAGTGGIGANEKLFF	TRBV27	TRBJ1-4
CSARAGQGITDTQYF	TRBV20-1	TRBJ2-3
CSARWGGSGAKLFF	TRBV20-1	TRBJ1-4
CASSATGRVDTDTQYF	TRBV4-3	TRBJ2-3
CASSPRDRVLFF	TRBV7-2	TRBJ2-2
CASRAGLVRTEAFF	TRBV5-1	TRBJ1-1
CASTLTGYLNTDTQYF	TRBV19	TRBJ2-3
CASSWGQGRVHEQFF	TRBV7-9	TRBJ2-1
CASSLGSPYRMPDTQYF	TRBV7-2	TRBJ2-3
CASRSKPGGEETQYF	TRBV7-2	TRBJ2-5